This TCR beta chain was sequenced for a study of response to subunit inactivated influenza vaccine. Study findings and constraints: With each seasonal influenza vaccination, the authors suggested, few new T cells are recruited.

A single record per CDR3 protein comes from TCRdb applying MiXCR to the RT-PCR reads. This sample has under 800,000 distinct CDR3 sequences, with approximately 15% found just once. The CDR3 extends over 12 amino acids. Trimming pared 6 bases from V and 5 bases from J, leaving 9 bases between. Only a few counts were recorded for this clonotype. Its antigen is not identified. This rearrangement joins TRBV12-3 or TRBV12-4 to TRBJ2-3, with D hard to call. The clonotype was recovered from a man aged 50 or older who received an inactivated influenza vaccine. The sample in question was PBMCs from blood, obtained 14 days before vaccination. DNA for the CDR3: TGTGCCAGCAGCCGGGTGAAAGATACGCAGTATTTT. Its protein is CASSRVKDTQYF.